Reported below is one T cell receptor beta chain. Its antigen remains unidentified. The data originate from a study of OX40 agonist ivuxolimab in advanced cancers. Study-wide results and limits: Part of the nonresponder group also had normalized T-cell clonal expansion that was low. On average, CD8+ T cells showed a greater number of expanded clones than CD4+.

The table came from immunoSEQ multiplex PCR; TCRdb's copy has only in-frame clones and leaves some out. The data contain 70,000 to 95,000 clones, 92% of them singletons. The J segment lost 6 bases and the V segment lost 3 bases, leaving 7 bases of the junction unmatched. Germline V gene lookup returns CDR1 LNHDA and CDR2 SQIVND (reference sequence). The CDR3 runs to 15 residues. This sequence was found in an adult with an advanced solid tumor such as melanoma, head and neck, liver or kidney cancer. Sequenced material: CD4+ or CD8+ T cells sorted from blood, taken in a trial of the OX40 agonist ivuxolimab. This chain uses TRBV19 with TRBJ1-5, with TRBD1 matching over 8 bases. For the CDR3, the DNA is TGTGCCAGTAGTATGGGACAGGCCGGTCTTCAGCCCCAGCATTTT. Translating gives CASSMGQAGLQPQHF.